A selection of T cell receptor beta chains follows, all from one sample in a study of blood T cell repertoires in COVID-19. This table comes from immunoSEQ multiplex PCR, and its TCRdb copy is limited to in-frame clones, with some not included. The data contain 100,000 to 120,000 clones, less than 85% of them singletons. Specimen: peripheral blood. The source of these receptors is a woman aged 80 or older with acute or convalescent COVID-19. The CDR3 runs from the conserved cysteine through the conserved F or W.

cdr3_aa: CASREAGFYGYTF
v_call: TRBV28
j_call: TRBJ1-2

cdr3_aa: CASAMGGIDGYTF
v_call: TRBV2
j_call: TRBJ1-2

cdr3_aa: CASLTGTSRNYGYTF
v_call: TRBV6-9
j_call: TRBJ1-2

cdr3_aa: CASSLFSSGTPTDTQYF
v_call: TRBV5-1
j_call: TRBJ2-3

cdr3_aa: CSGLGRTGGTDEQYF
v_call: TRBV29-1
j_call: TRBJ2-7

cdr3_aa: CASSQTQGAPGNTIYF
v_call: TRBV4-2
j_call: TRBJ1-3

cdr3_aa: CASSMGLAGYEQYF
v_call: TRBV5-1
j_call: TRBJ2-7

cdr3_aa: CASSPPSGAREEQFF
v_call: TRBV18
j_call: TRBJ2-1

cdr3_aa: CAWSGSLEAFF
v_call: TRBV30
j_call: TRBJ1-1

cdr3_aa: CASSRVGQFNEKLFF
v_call: TRBV4-1
j_call: TRBJ1-4

cdr3_aa: CASTERYRGSLETQYF
v_call: TRBV7-2
j_call: TRBJ2-5

cdr3_aa: CASSLVDRQETQYF
v_call: TRBV7-9
j_call: TRBJ2-5

cdr3_aa: CAWTGQSLRGQYF
v_call: TRBV30
j_call: TRBJ2-7

cdr3_aa: CAWSVPGGNQPQHF
v_call: TRBV30
j_call: TRBJ1-5

cdr3_aa: CASSQVGAAGINGYTF
v_call: TRBV4-3
j_call: TRBJ1-2

cdr3_aa: CASRSQGTETQYF
v_call: TRBV28
j_call: TRBJ2-5

cdr3_aa: CASRGSGGNTDTQYF
v_call: TRBV28
j_call: TRBJ2-3

cdr3_aa: CASSSAAGGWQPQHF
v_call: TRBV28
j_call: TRBJ1-5

cdr3_aa: CATLRDRGYNEQFF
v_call: TRBV6-5
j_call: TRBJ2-1

cdr3_aa: CASSLSGYDTDTQYF
v_call: TRBV5-1
j_call: TRBJ2-3

cdr3_aa: CATSNGLVTDTQYF
v_call: TRBV15
j_call: TRBJ2-3

cdr3_aa: CACQGVYGYTF
v_call: TRBV30
j_call: TRBJ1-2

cdr3_aa: CASSFDRASTDTQYF
v_call: TRBV5-1
j_call: TRBJ2-3

cdr3_aa: CASSQANRGGEQYF
v_call: TRBV4-3
j_call: TRBJ2-7

cdr3_aa: CASSQSGGGLYGYTF
v_call: TRBV7-8
j_call: TRBJ1-2

cdr3_aa: CASSVDRGSSGNQETQYF
v_call: TRBV9
j_call: TRBJ2-5

cdr3_aa: CASSPGLNQETQYF
v_call: TRBV18
j_call: TRBJ2-5

cdr3_aa: CASSIQQNQPQHF
v_call: TRBV11-2
j_call: TRBJ1-5

cdr3_aa: CATSPRDREGPQHF
v_call: TRBV24-1
j_call: TRBJ1-5

cdr3_aa: CASSNRLADTDTQYF
v_call: TRBV5-1
j_call: TRBJ2-3

cdr3_aa: CASSVATGVSGANVLTF
v_call: TRBV9
j_call: TRBJ2-6

cdr3_aa: CATSDPGTVQETQYF
v_call: TRBV24-1
j_call: TRBJ2-5

cdr3_aa: CATSTVSGLGGHQPQHF
v_call: TRBV15
j_call: TRBJ1-5

cdr3_aa: CASSPQGIYGYTF
v_call: TRBV11-1
j_call: TRBJ1-2

cdr3_aa: CASSQSDWTANTGELFF
v_call: TRBV3-1/TRBV3-2
j_call: TRBJ2-2

cdr3_aa: CASSLASSDGNTIYF
v_call: TRBV5-1
j_call: TRBJ1-3

cdr3_aa: CASRLEGQGYTF
v_call: TRBV3-1/TRBV3-2
j_call: TRBJ1-2